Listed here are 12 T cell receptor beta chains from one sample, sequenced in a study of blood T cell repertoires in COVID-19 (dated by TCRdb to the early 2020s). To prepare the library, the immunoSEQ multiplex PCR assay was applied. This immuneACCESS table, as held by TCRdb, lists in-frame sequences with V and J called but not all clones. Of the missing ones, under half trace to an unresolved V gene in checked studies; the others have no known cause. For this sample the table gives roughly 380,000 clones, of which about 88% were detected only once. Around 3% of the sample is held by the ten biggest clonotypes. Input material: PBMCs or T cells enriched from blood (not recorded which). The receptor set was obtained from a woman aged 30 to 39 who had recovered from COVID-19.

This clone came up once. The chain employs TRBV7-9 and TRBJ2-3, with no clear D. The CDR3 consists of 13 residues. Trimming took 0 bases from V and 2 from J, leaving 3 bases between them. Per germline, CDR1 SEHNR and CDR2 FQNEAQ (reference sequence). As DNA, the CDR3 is TGTGCCAGCAGCTTAGCGTACACAGATACGCAGTATTTT. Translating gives CASSLAYTDTQYF.

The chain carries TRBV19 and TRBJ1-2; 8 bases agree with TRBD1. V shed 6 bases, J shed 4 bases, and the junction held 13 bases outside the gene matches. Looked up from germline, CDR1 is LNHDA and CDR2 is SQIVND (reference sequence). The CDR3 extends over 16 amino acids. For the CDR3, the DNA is TGTGCCAGTAGAAGTCCCGGGACAGGTTCGTTCTATGGCTACACCTTC. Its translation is CASRSPGTGSFYGYTF.

In DNA form, the CDR3 reads TGCAGCGTTGAACCGGGACAGGGACAGCCCCAGCATTTT. This sequence encodes CSVEPGQGQPQHF. V gene TRBV29-1 combines with J gene TRBJ1-5; 9 bases are shared with TRBD1. Germline CDR1 and CDR2: SQVTM and ANQGSEA. The J segment lost 7 bases and the V segment lost 2 bases, leaving 3 bases of the junction unmatched. This CDR3 has 13 amino acids.

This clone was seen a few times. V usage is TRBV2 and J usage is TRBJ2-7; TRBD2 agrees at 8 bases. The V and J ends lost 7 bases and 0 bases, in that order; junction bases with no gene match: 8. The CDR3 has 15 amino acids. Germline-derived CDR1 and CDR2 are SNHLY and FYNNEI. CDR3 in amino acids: CASISTSDSSYEQYF. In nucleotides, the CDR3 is TGTGCCAGCATCTCGACTAGCGATAGCTCCTACGAGCAGTACTTC.

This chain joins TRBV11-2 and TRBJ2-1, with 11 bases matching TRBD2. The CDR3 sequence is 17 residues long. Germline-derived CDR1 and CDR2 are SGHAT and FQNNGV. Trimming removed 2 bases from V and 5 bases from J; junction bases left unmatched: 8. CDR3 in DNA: TGTGCCAGCAGCTTAATCACGGGACTAGCGGACCACAATGAGCAGTTCTTC. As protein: CASSLITGLADHNEQFF.

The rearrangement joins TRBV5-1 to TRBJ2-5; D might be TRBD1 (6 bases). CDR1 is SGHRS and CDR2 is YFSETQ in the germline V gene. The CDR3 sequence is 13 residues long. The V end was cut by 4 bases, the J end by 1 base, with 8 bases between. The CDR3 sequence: CASSEQGQETQYF. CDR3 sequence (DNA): TGCGCCAGCAGCGAACAGGGCCAAGAGACCCAGTACTTC.

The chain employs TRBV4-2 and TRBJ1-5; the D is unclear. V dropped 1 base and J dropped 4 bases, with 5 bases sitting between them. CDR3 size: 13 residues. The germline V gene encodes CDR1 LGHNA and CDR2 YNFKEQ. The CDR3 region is CASSQGPNQPQHF. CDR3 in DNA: TGTGCCAGCAGCCAAGGGCCAAATCAGCCCCAGCATTTT.

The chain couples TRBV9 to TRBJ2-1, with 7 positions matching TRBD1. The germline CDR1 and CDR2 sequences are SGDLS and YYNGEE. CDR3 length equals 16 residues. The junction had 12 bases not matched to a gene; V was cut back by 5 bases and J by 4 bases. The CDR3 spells CASSRGPSSLYNEQFF. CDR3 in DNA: TGTGCCAGCAGTAGGGGGCCCTCCTCTCTATACAATGAGCAGTTCTTC.

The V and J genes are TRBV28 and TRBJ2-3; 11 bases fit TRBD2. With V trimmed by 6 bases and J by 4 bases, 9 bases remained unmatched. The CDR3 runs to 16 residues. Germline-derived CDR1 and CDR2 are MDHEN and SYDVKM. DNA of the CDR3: TGTGCCAGCAGCCCACCGGGACTAGCGGTTCCAGATACGCAGTATTTT. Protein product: CASSPPGLAVPDTQYF.

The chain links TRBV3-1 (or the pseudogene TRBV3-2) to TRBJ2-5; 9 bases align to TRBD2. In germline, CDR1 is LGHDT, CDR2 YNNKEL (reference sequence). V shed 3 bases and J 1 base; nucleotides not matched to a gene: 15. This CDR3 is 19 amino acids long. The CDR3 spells CASSHPQGGGGDLQETQYF. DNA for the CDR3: TGTGCCAGCAGCCATCCCCAAGGTGGCGGGGGGGACCTCCAAGAGACCCAGTACTTC.

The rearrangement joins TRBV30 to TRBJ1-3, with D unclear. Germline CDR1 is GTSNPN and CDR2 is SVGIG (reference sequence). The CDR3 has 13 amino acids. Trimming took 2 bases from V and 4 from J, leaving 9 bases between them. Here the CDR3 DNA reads TGTGCCTGGAGTTCGGGGATCGGAAACACCATATATTTT. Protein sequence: CAWSSGIGNTIYF.

CDR3 sequence (DNA): TGTGCCACCCAAATCGCTAGCGGAGGTTCCTACAATGAGCAGTTCTTC. Translating gives CATQIASGGSYNEQFF. This chain joins TRBV10-3 and TRBJ2-1; 7 bases fit TRBD2. The CDR3 loop spans 16 amino acids. CDR1 and CDR2 (germline): ENHRY, SYGVKD. The V segment lost 10 bases and the J segment 1 base; nucleotides outside the gene matches: 13.